Included here is one TCR beta chain sequence, with context. What it recognizes is unknown. This sample is drawn from a study of T cells in localized non-small cell lung cancer. TCRdb keeps only in-frame clones here, not all; method: immunoSEQ multiplex PCR. The sample contains 130,000 or so clones, around 89% of which appear only once. The study, taken as a whole, reports: There were a median roughly 62 of the top 100 tumor clones appearing in adjacent lung. Measurement of T cell clonality placed uninvolved adjacent lung highest, above the level in tumor.

The CDR3 extends over 14 amino acids. Per germline, CDR1 MNHEY and CDR2 SMNVEV (reference sequence). Trimming removed 3 bases at V and 3 bases at J, with 12 bases between. V and J are TRBV27 and TRBJ2-7; D is perhaps TRBD2 (6 bases). The sequence was obtained from a female donor over 55 with stage I lung adenocarcinoma. The source material was peripheral blood, sampled before any cancer treatment. In DNA, the CDR3 is TGTGCCAGCAGTTTGGGCCCGGGGGTCTACGAGCAGTACTTC. As protein: CASSLGPGVYEQYF.